The T cell receptor (beta chain) under discussion was sequenced for a study of blood T cells in healthy people across ages. Overall study results and limits: With unsorted PBMCs, a conclusive comparison of naive versus antigen-experienced cells was not possible. Significant beta diversity loss was already apparent by age approximately 38, declining roughly linearly.

As concerns this clonotype: Its antigen is currently unknown.

A second PCR, run for about 6 to 11 cycles, used a sample-barcoded 5' primer plus a J-beta primer mix. MiXCR was run by TCRdb on the 5' RACE reads, yielding one entry per CDR3 protein. The sample has about 640,000 distinct CDR3 sequences, approximately 59% seen once; the top ten hold around 37%. The total RNA that was extracted per sample amounted to at least 6 micrograms. The V segment lost 0 bases and the J segment 1 base; nucleotides outside the gene matches: 4. Germline CDR1 and CDR2: MGHRA and YSYEKL. The CDR3 is 17 residues long. The origin of this receptor is a man aged 55 to 70 in good health. The chain links TRBV4-1 to TRBJ2-3; 10 bases align to TRBD2. Sequenced material: blood. CDR3 loop: CASSQDRLAGGTDTQYF. The CDR3 coding sequence is TGCGCCAGCAGCCAAGATCGGCTAGCGGGGGGCACAGATACGCAGTATTTT.